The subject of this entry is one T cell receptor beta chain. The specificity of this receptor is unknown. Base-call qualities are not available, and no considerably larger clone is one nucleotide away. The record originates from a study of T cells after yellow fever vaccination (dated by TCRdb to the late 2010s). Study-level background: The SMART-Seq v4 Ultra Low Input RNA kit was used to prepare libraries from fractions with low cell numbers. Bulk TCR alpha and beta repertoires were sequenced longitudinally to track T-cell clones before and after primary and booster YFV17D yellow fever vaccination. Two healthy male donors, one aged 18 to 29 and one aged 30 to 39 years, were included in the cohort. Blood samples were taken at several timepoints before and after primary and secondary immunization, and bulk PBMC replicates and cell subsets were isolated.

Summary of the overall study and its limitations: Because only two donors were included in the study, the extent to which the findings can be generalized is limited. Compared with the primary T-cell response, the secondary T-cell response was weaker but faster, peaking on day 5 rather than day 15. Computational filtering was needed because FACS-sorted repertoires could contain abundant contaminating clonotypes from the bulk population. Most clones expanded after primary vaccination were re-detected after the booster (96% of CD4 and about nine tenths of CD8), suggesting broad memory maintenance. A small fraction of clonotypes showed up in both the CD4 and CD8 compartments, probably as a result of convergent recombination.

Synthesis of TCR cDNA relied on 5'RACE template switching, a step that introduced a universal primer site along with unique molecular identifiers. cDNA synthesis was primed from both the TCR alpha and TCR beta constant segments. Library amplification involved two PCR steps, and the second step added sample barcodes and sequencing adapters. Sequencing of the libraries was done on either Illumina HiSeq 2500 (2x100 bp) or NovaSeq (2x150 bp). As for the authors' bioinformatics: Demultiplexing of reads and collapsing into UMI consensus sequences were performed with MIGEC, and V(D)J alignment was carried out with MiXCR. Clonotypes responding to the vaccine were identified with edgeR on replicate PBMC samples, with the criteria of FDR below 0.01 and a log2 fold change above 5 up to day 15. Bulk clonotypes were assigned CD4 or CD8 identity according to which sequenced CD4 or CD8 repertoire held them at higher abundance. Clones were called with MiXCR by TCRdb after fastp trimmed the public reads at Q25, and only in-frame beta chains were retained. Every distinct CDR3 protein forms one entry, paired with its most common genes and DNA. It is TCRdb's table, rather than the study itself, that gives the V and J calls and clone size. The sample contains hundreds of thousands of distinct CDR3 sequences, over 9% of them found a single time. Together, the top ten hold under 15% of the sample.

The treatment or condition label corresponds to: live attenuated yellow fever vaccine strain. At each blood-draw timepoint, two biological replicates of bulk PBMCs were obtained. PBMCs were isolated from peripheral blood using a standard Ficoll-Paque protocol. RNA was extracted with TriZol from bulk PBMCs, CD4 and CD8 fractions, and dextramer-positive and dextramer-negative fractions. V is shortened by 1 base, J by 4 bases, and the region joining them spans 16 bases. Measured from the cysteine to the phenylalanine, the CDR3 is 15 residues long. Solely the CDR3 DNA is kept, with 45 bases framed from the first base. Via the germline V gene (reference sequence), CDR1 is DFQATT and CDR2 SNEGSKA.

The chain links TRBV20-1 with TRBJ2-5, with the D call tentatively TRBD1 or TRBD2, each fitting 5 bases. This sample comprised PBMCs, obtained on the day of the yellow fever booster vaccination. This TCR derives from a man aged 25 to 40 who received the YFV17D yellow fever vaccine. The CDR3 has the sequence CSARGFGAERETQYF. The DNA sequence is TGCAGTGCTAGAGGATTCGGGGCCGAACGAGAGACCCAGTACTTC.